This T cell receptor (beta chain) was documented in a study of control samples from healthy donors and cancer patients. Germline CDR1 and CDR2: SGHRS and YFSETQ. This CDR3 spans 13 amino acids. The V gene lost 4 bases and the J gene lost 1 base, with 8 bases spanning the gap. Libraries were prepared by immunoSEQ multiplex PCR; TCRdb keeps only in-frame clonotypes and omits some of them. The top ten clones hold roughly 3.1% of a sample with about 70,000 clones, 75% to 90% of them seen once. The sequence was obtained from a woman aged 50 to 60 with lung cancer. The chain combines TRBV5-1 with TRBJ1-1; TRBD1 is a possible D gene (5 bases). The material sequenced was PBMCs. The CDR3 loop reads CASSTQGNTEAFF. CDR3 sequence (DNA): TGCGCCAGCAGCACGCAGGGGAACACTGAAGCTTTCTTT.